This is a list of T cell receptor beta chains from one sample in a study of shared clonotypes between healthy human individuals. TCRdb's copy holds only in-frame clones and misses some; the assay was immunoSEQ multiplex PCR. The data contain roughly 2.5 million clones, 90% to 95% of them seen just once; the ten biggest clones take up around 0.14%. What was sequenced was naive CD4+ T cells sorted from blood. The receptors were gathered from a man aged 18 to 30 in good health. Both conserved end residues are part of each CDR3. A D gene is named only where the DNA matches it firmly. The listing skips clone size in some rows; elsewhere it reads once, few, many or a size class.

V: TRBV18
J: TRBJ2-1
D: TRBD1
size: NA
CDR3: CASSLSTGSINEQFF
DNA: TGTGCCAGCTCACTTTCGACAGGGAGTATCAATGAGCAGTTCTTC

V: TRBV6-5
J: TRBJ2-7
D: NA
size: NA
CDR3: CASRYSYRDSYEQYF
DNA: TGTGCCAGCAGGTACTCCTACAGGGACTCCTACGAGCAGTACTTC

V: TRBV6-1
J: TRBJ1-2
D: NA
size: once
CDR3: CASSEVGQSYGYTF
DNA: TGTGCCAGCAGTGAGGTCGGTCAGAGCTATGGCTACACCTTC

V: TRBV7-9
J: TRBJ1-6
D: TRBD1
size: NA
CDR3: CASSSGTVNSPLHF
DNA: TGTGCCAGCAGCTCCGGGACAGTCAATTCACCCCTCCACTTT

V: TRBV2
J: TRBJ2-2
D: NA
size: NA
CDR3: CASSSRGTGELFF
DNA: TGTGCCAGCAGTTCTAGGGGAACCGGGGAGCTGTTTTTT

V: TRBV5-1
J: TRBJ2-5
D: TRBD2
size: NA
CDR3: CASSPEGSGGAETQYF
DNA: TGCGCCAGCAGCCCGGAGGGTAGCGGGGGGGCAGAGACCCAGTACTTC

V: TRBV19
J: TRBJ1-3
D: NA
size: NA
CDR3: CASHPLRAGNTIYF
DNA: TGTGCCAGCCATCCCCTCCGGGCTGGAAACACCATATATTTT

V: TRBV7-2
J: TRBJ1-5
D: NA
size: NA
CDR3: CASSLMGGAGRNQPQHF
DNA: TGTGCCAGCAGCTTAATGGGGGGGGCAGGGCGCAATCAGCCCCAGCATTTT

V: TRBV28
J: TRBJ2-1
D: TRBD2
size: NA
CDR3: CASSLGAGGPSYNEQFF
DNA: TGTGCCAGCAGTTTAGGGGCGGGGGGGCCCTCCTACAATGAGCAGTTCTTC

V: TRBV13
J: TRBJ1-1
D: NA
size: once
CDR3: CASSLGRLNTEAFF
DNA: TGTGCCAGCAGCTTAGGACGGCTGAACACTGAAGCTTTCTTT

V: TRBV29-1
J: TRBJ2-5
D: NA
size: once
CDR3: CSVEGGSAETQYF
DNA: TGCAGCGTTGAAGGGGGCTCTGCCGAGACCCAGTACTTC

V: TRBV10-3
J: TRBJ2-3
D: NA
size: NA
CDR3: CAISSFFTDTQYF
DNA: TGTGCCATCTCTTCTTTTTTCACGGATACGCAGTATTTT

V: TRBV5-4
J: TRBJ2-3
D: TRBD2
size: once
CDR3: CASSLSSGRTVTQYF
DNA: TGTGCCAGCAGCTTGTCTAGCGGGCGCACAGTTACGCAGTATTTT

V: TRBV30
J: TRBJ2-7
D: TRBD2
size: NA
CDR3: CAWSNFWASGTYEQYF
DNA: TGTGCCTGGAGTAACTTCTGGGCTAGCGGGACCTACGAGCAGTACTTC

V: TRBV6-5
J: TRBJ1-2
D: NA
size: few
CDR3: CASRRTDYGYTF
DNA: TGTGCCAGCAGGCGGACGGACTATGGCTACACCTTC

V: TRBV6-1
J: TRBJ1-1
D: NA
size: NA
CDR3: CAIGLTNTEAFF
DNA: TGTGCCATCGGCCTTACCAACACTGAAGCTTTCTTT

V: TRBV5-1
J: TRBJ2-1
D: NA
size: NA
CDR3: CASSPQGNEQFF
DNA: TGCGCCAGCAGCCCCCAGGGCAATGAGCAGTTCTTC

V: TRBV7-9
J: TRBJ2-1
D: NA
size: once
CDR3: CASSFTRGVYNEQFF
DNA: TGTGCCAGCAGCTTCACTAGGGGAGTCTACAATGAGCAGTTCTTC

V: TRBV5-1
J: TRBJ2-7
D: TRBD1
size: NA
CDR3: CASSSIQGVDEQYF
DNA: TGCGCCAGCAGCTCGATACAGGGGGTGGACGAGCAGTACTTC

V: TRBV5-6
J: TRBJ1-2
D: NA
size: NA
CDR3: CASSLSVGLNYGYTF
DNA: TGTGCCAGCAGCTTATCGGTAGGACTTAACTATGGCTACACCTTC

V: TRBV6-6
J: TRBJ1-3
D: NA
size: NA
CDR3: CASSRDLSGNTIYF
DNA: TGTGCCAGCAGTCGGGACCTCTCTGGAAACACCATATATTTT

V: TRBV5-4
J: TRBJ2-3
D: TRBD1
size: NA
CDR3: CASSLGGQGAQDTQYF
DNA: TGTGCCAGCAGCTTGGGGGGACAGGGGGCGCAAGATACGCAGTATTTT

V: TRBV7-6
J: TRBJ1-2
D: NA
size: once
CDR3: CASSHDRNYGYTF
DNA: TGTGCCAGCAGCCACGACAGGAACTATGGCTACACCTTC

V: TRBV6-5
J: TRBJ2-3
D: NA
size: NA
CDR3: CASSSGRQGDTQYF
DNA: TGTGCCAGCAGTAGCGGGCGCCAGGGAGATACGCAGTATTTT

V: TRBV19
J: TRBJ1-6
D: NA
size: NA
CDR3: CASSISPRQNNSPLHF
DNA: TGTGCCAGTAGTATCTCTCCAAGACAGAATAATTCACCCCTCCACTTT

V: TRBV7-9
J: TRBJ2-7
D: NA
size: once
CDR3: CASSFGSVSYEQYF
DNA: TGTGCCAGCAGCTTTGGGTCGGTCTCCTACGAGCAGTACTTC

V: TRBV30
J: TRBJ1-4
D: NA
size: NA
CDR3: CAWSRPGNEKLFF
DNA: TGTGCCTGGAGTCGGCCAGGTAATGAAAAACTGTTTTTT

V: TRBV5-1
J: TRBJ1-4
D: NA
size: NA
CDR3: CASSPGEKLFF
DNA: TGCGCCAGCAGCCCCGGGGAAAAACTGTTTTTT

V: TRBV7-9
J: TRBJ1-6
D: TRBD1
size: NA
CDR3: CASSSLPVQGASNSPLHF
DNA: TGTGCCAGCAGCTCCCTCCCAGTCCAGGGGGCATCTAATTCACCCCTCCACTTT

V: TRBV5-1
J: TRBJ2-7
D: NA
size: NA
CDR3: CASSLRPEPSEQYF
DNA: TGCGCCAGCAGCTTGAGGCCGGAACCCTCCGAGCAGTACTTC

V: TRBV20-1
J: TRBJ2-7
D: NA
size: NA
CDR3: CSARNEYEQYF
DNA: TGCAGTGCTAGAAACGAGTACGAGCAGTACTTC

V: TRBV5-4
J: TRBJ2-6
D: NA
size: NA
CDR3: CASSPPGAGANVLTF
DNA: TGTGCCAGCAGCCCGCCGGGGGCTGGGGCCAACGTCCTGACTTTC

V: TRBV19
J: TRBJ2-7
D: TRBD1
size: NA
CDR3: CASSIQTGWAYEQYF
DNA: TGTGCCAGTAGTATCCAGACAGGGTGGGCCTACGAGCAGTACTTC

V: TRBV5-4
J: TRBJ2-7
D: NA
size: NA
CDR3: CASSSRGYSYEQYF
DNA: TGTGCCAGCAGCTCCCGGGGCTACTCCTACGAGCAGTACTTC

V: TRBV15
J: TRBJ2-3
D: NA
size: NA
CDR3: CATSRDSGLYTDTQYF
DNA: TGTGCCACCAGCAGAGATAGCGGCCTTTACACAGATACGCAGTATTTT

V: TRBV10-1
J: TRBJ2-2
D: NA
size: NA
CDR3: CASSDGGSGTGELFF
DNA: TGCGCCAGCAGTGACGGGGGCTCCGGCACCGGGGAGCTGTTTTTT

V: TRBV7-2
J: TRBJ2-3
D: NA
size: NA
CDR3: CASSTTRPAAGTDTQYF
DNA: TGTGCCAGCAGTACAACCCGGCCAGCGGCGGGAACAGATACGCAGTATTTT

V: TRBV10-1
J: TRBJ1-2
D: NA
size: NA
CDR3: CASSESGSHGYTF
DNA: TGCGCCAGCAGTGAGTCAGGGTCTCATGGCTACACCTTC

V: TRBV6-4
J: TRBJ1-2
D: TRBD1
size: NA
CDR3: CASSATGGVGGYTF
DNA: TGTGCCAGCAGCGCCACAGGGGGCGTTGGTGGCTACACCTTC

V: TRBV25-1
J: TRBJ2-4
D: NA
size: NA
CDR3: CASRPGGSKNIQYF
DNA: TGTGCCAGCAGACCTGGGGGGTCCAAAAACATTCAGTACTTC

V: TRBV13
J: TRBJ2-7
D: NA
size: NA
CDR3: CASSLTGIYEQYF
DNA: TGTGCCAGCAGCTTAACTGGGATCTACGAGCAGTACTTC

V: TRBV6-5
J: TRBJ1-1
D: TRBD1
size: NA
CDR3: CASSSGTGGATEAFF
DNA: TGTGCCAGCAGTTCCGGGACAGGGGGAGCCACTGAAGCTTTCTTT

V: TRBV25-1
J: TRBJ1-2
D: TRBD1
size: few
CDR3: CASSPGTGGGYTF
DNA: TGTGCCAGCAGTCCCGGGACAGGTGGTGGCTACACCTTC

V: TRBV7-9
J: TRBJ1-1
D: NA
size: NA
CDR3: CASSLGQNTEAFF
DNA: TGTGCCAGCAGCTTGGGACAGAACACTGAAGCTTTCTTT

V: TRBV2
J: TRBJ1-1
D: NA
size: NA
CDR3: CASSDNTEAFF
DNA: TGTGCCAGCAGTGATAACACTGAAGCTTTCTTT

V: TRBV5-4
J: TRBJ1-1
D: NA
size: NA
CDR3: CASSLEGHMNTEAFF
DNA: TGTGCCAGCAGCTTGGAGGGCCACATGAACACTGAAGCTTTCTTT

V: TRBV7-3
J: TRBJ2-1
D: NA
size: NA
CDR3: CASSSRRGPDNEQFF
DNA: TGTGCCAGCAGCTCCCGTAGGGGACCCGACAATGAGCAGTTCTTC

V: TRBV28
J: TRBJ1-6
D: NA
size: few
CDR3: CASFGNSPLHF
DNA: TGTGCCAGCTTTGGTAATTCACCCCTCCACTTT

V: TRBV10-3
J: TRBJ2-2
D: NA
size: NA
CDR3: CATFHEKPNTGELFF
DNA: TGTGCCACCTTTCACGAAAAACCGAACACCGGGGAGCTGTTTTTT

V: TRBV18
J: TRBJ2-1
D: NA
size: NA
CDR3: CASSPGAPSSYNEQFF
DNA: TGTGCCAGCTCACCCGGGGCGCCTAGCTCCTACAATGAGCAGTTCTTC

V: TRBV30
J: TRBJ2-7
D: NA
size: NA
CDR3: CAWSGTAYEQYF
DNA: TGTGCCTGGAGTGGGACAGCCTACGAGCAGTACTTC

V: TRBV27
J: TRBJ1-4
D: TRBD1
size: NA
CDR3: CASSLWQGDEKLFF
DNA: TGTGCCAGCAGTTTATGGCAGGGGGATGAAAAACTGTTTTTT

V: TRBV19
J: TRBJ1-5
D: NA
size: NA
CDR3: CASSDGTRPQHF
DNA: TGTGCCAGTTCAGACGGCACACGGCCCCAGCATTTT

V: TRBV9
J: TRBJ2-7
D: TRBD2
size: once
CDR3: CASSVTSGGYEQYF
DNA: TGTGCCAGCAGCGTGACTAGCGGGGGATACGAGCAGTACTTC

V: TRBV28
J: TRBJ1-5
D: NA
size: NA
CDR3: CASSPGGLGNQPQHF
DNA: TGTGCCAGCAGCCCTGGGGGGCTAGGCAATCAGCCCCAGCATTTT